This note documents a single T cell receptor (beta chain) sequence. This clonotype was counted between two and nine times. The antigen it recognizes is unknown. No base-level quality is on record; no much larger clone is a single base apart. This sample was taken from a study of CD8 T cells in ankylosing spondylitis (TCRdb year 2017). About the study as a whole: To find TCR variants linked to disease, the study profiled T cell receptor beta repertoires in ankylosing spondylitis patients and healthy donors. In total, the full study cohort was made up of some 110 healthy donors and some 26 ankylosing spondylitis patients. Peripheral blood was sampled, and synovial fluid was also collected from ankylosing spondylitis patients. The full study reports these points: Blood from ankylosing spondylitis patients appeared to be characterized by a TCR beta motif composed of under 10 highly homologous amino acid variants. Significant enrichment of the disease-linked clones was reported in matched synovial fluid samples from ankylosing spondylitis patients. A CD8+ phenotype was shown by the disease-linked clones, which were found at relatively low frequencies in peripheral blood. Some motif variants were previously reported in synovial fluid and blood of reactive arthritis patients, suggesting common disease-initiation mechanisms.

The germline ends are 19 bases apart after V is trimmed by 6 bases and J by 8 bases. The CDR3 starts with the cysteine, ends with the phenylalanine, and has 15 residues. Of all the DNA, just the CDR3 is kept, 45 bases in frame from base 1. Reads for this sample came from an Illumina HiSeq 2500. TCR beta libraries were prepared by quantitative 5'-RACE with molecular barcodes. The original methods were these. A new computational method, built on a probabilistic model of VDJ rearrangement, was used to identify disease-linked TCR variants. TCRdb trimmed public reads at Q25 via fastp, called clones via MiXCR and kept in-frame beta chains. Rows are combined by CDR3 protein, so each entry shows the most common genes and DNA. The V and J calls here are based on TCRdb, not the publication. For this sample the table gives hundreds of thousands of distinct CDR3 sequences, of which 10% to 15% were detected only once. The ten largest clones take up roughly 0.51% of the sample.

The clonotype was recovered from a male donor with ankylosing spondylitis. This chain is built from TRBV12-3 or TRBV12-4 and TRBJ1-4, and TRBD1 may be the D gene, going by 5 matching bases. The sequencing input was blood, either unsorted or a sorted T cell fraction (not recorded which). The nucleotide sequence reads as follows: TGTGCCAGCAGGTACCTAGACGAGGGGTCGGAAAAACTGTTTTTT. Its amino acids are CASRYLDEGSEKLFF.